This TCR beta chain came from a study of T cells in Graves' hyperthyroidism and ophthalmopathy (dated by TCRdb to between 2019 and 2020). General notes on the study: To identify distinguishing TCR V-J signatures, a discovery cohort of about 95 patients was used, comprising 43 with Graves' ophthalmopathy and around 57 with stable Graves' hyperthyroidism. The paper describes TCR Vbeta CDR3 sequencing of 120 to 150 peripheral blood samples, made up of 40 to 45 ophthalmopathy patients, roughly 72 hyperthyroidism patients and 17 progressor patients. The 100 discovery patients were randomly split 7:3 into training and test sets. Prospective prediction of ophthalmopathy was tested in an independent validation cohort of 18 hyperthyroidism patients and around 16 patients who later progressed to ophthalmopathy. Once sampling was done, hyperthyroidism patients were given methimazole at a starting dose of 30 mg daily, whereas ophthalmopathy patients were given high-dose intravenous methylprednisolone. The study also compared thyroid tissue and blood T-cell repertoires from a handful of Graves' hyperthyroidism patients. The investigation overall reported the following: Most expanded thyroid clonotypes (frequency above 0.001) were also found in blood, which suggests that blood repertoires may mirror thyroid immune responses. In validation, the model predicted progression to ophthalmopathy with around 71% sensitivity and less than 75% specificity, a median of 6.5 months before onset. In cross-validation, a model built on a 13 V-J signature told ophthalmopathy apart from stable hyperthyroidism with 85% to 90% sensitivity and roughly 81% specificity, and in testing the same model reached 80%/75%. No statistical method was used to set the sample size in advance, and investigators knew the group allocation.

TCR beta CDR3 regions were amplified from RNA transcripts. For the first round of RT-PCR on the TCR CDR3, the HTBI primer set was used together with the Qiagen OneStep RT-PCR kit. A second multiplex PCR round built the libraries, followed by size selection and purification. Sequencing of the libraries was done on an Illumina HiSeq2000 using paired-end 100 bp reads. The source study handled its data this way. SOAPnuke was used to process the raw data, with reads discarded if the reads contained adapters or uncalled bases, had a mean Phred below 15, or lacked an exact constant-primer or identifier match. High-quality paired reads were merged with COPE v1.2.5, and unique nucleotide sequences were defined as clonotypes. Clonotypes were aligned to IMGT TRBV, TRBD and TRBJ reference segments using MiTCR v1.1. Analysis was restricted to V-J combinations with a frequency above 0.0001, which covered over 98% of repertoires. The TCS score was defined as the ratio of F50 (clonal expansion) to E x V (chaos), calculated using BLOSUM62-based TCRdist between CDR3 peptides within each V-J. Welch's t-statistics and random forest reduced fewer than 550 V-J features to 13, which were used in a naive Bayes classifier (R e1071). Thyroid-blood repertoire similarity was quantified with the Morisita-Horn index. TCRdb took the public reads, trimmed them with fastp at Q25, ran MiXCR for clone calling and kept in-frame beta chains. Duplicate CDR3 protein sequences are folded into a single record with the most common DNA and genes. The V and J calls here are based on TCRdb, not the publication. For this sample the table gives over 500,000 distinct CDR3 sequences, of which 40% to 50% were detected only once. Of the sample, about two fifths falls within the top ten clones.

Details on this clonotype: The antigen this receptor binds is unknown. No base qualities exist here, and no much larger clone lies one base off it.

The trim is 3 bases for V and 4 bases for J, with a gap of 13 bases between the germline ends. The CDR3 runs 14 residues from the cysteine to the phenylalanine. Just the 42-base CDR3 DNA is kept, in frame starting at base 1. CDR1 and CDR2, looked up from the germline V gene (reference sequence), are SEHNR and FQNEAQ. Exclusion was applied to patients with uncontrolled infections, other autoimmune diseases, pregnancy or lactation. Diagnoses relied on clinical symptoms, serum thyroxine and TRAb, thyroid ultrasound and orbital computed tomography. Total RNA was extracted with Trizol reagent, and quality was checked on an Agilent 2100 Bioanalyzer.

Sequenced input: peripheral blood or thyroid tissue (not recorded which). The TCR comes from an adult woman with Graves' disease, either hyperthyroidism or ophthalmopathy (not recorded which). The rearrangement joined TRBV7-9 to TRBJ2-7; the best D guess is TRBD2, with 6 bases matching. The DNA is as follows: TGTGCCAGCAGCTTCGCGGGAACAGTGTACGAGCAGTACTTC. The encoded protein is CASSFAGTVYEQYF.